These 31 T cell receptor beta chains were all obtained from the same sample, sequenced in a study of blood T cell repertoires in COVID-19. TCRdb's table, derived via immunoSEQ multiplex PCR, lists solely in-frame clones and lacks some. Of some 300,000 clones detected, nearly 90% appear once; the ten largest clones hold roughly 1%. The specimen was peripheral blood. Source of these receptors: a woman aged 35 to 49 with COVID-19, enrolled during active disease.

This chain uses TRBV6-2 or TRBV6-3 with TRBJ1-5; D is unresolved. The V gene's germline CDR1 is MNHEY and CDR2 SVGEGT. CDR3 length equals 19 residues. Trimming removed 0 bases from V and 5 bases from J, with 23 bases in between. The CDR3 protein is CASSYSNGRAPLIDQPQHF. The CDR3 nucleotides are TGTGCCAGCAGTTACTCGAACGGGAGGGCCCCCCTTATCGATCAGCCCCAGCATTTT.

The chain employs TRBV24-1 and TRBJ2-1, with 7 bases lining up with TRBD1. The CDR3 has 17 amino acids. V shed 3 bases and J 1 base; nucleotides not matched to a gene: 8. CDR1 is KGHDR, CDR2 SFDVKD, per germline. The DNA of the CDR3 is TGTGCCACCAGTGATGGGATACACAGGGGTTCCTACAATGAGCAGTTCTTC. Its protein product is CATSDGIHRGSYNEQFF.

CDR3 bases: TGTGCCGGACAGACGGGGGGCGAGACGGCCTACACCTTC. Protein: CAGQTGGETAYTF. The genes are TRBV28 and TRBJ1-2, with a tentative D call TRBD1 (6 bases). This CDR3 region has 13 residues. V lost 11 bases and J lost 10, with 23 bases in between. Germline V gives CDR1 MDHEN, CDR2 SYDVKM.

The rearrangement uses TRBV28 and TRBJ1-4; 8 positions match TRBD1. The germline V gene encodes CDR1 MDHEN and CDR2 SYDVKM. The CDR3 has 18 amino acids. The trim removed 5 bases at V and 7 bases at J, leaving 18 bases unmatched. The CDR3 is CASSLPQGARVRGEKLFF. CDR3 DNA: TGTGCCAGCAGTCTCCCGCAGGGGGCGAGGGTACGTGGTGAAAAACTGTTTTTT.

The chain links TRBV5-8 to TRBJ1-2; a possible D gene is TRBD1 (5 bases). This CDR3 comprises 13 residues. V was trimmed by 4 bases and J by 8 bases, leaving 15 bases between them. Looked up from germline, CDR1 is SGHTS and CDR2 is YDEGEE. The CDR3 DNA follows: TGTGCCAGCAGCCCGAGGAGGGGTCGGGGCTACACCTTC. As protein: CASSPRRGRGYTF.

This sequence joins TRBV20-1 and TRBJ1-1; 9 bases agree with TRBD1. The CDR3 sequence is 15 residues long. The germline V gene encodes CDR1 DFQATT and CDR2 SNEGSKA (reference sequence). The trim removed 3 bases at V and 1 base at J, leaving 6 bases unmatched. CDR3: CSASHPGQGNTEAFF. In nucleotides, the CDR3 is TGCAGTGCTAGTCACCCGGGACAGGGGAACACTGAAGCTTTCTTT.

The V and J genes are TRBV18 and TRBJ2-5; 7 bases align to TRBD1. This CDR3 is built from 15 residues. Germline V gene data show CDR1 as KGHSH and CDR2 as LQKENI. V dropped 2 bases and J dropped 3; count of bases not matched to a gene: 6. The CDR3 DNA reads TGTGCCAGCTCACCAAGGGGGCGGAATAAAGAGACCCAGTACTTC. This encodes CASSPRGRNKETQYF.

The CDR3 nucleotides are TGTGCCAGCATCCTCGAATTCTCGCGATTCTTC. Translating it yields CASILEFSRFF. The gene calls are TRBV2 and TRBJ2-1; unclear D gene. V dropped 7 bases and J dropped 16 bases, with 17 bases sitting between them. This CDR3 has 11 amino acids. The germline CDR1 and CDR2 sequences are SNHLY and FYNNEI.

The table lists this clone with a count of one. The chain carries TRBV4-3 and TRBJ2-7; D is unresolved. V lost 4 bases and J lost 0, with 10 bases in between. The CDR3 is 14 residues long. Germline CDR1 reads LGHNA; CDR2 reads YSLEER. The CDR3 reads CASSPETGSYEQYF. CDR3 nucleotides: TGCGCCAGCAGCCCCGAGACGGGCTCCTACGAGCAGTACTTC.

The CDR3: CASSFSGGAWNEQFF. The CDR3 coding sequence is TGTGCCAGCAGCTTTAGCGGGGGGGCCTGGAATGAGCAGTTCTTC. This sequence joins TRBV11-2 and TRBJ2-1, with 11 bases aligning to TRBD2. The CDR3 sequence is 15 residues long. Germline V gives CDR1 SGHAT, CDR2 FQNNGV. V trimming: 3 bases; J trimming: 7 bases; junction bases outside the gene matches: 5.

The DNA for the CDR3 is TGTGCCACCAGCAGATCGGGACAGCTCTACGAGCAGTACTTC. This codes for CATSRSGQLYEQYF. The rearrangement links TRBV15 to TRBJ2-7; 7 bases align to TRBD1. Germline CDR1 LNHNV, CDR2 YYDKDF (reference sequence). The CDR3 runs to 14 residues. The J segment lost 3 bases and the V segment lost 2 bases, leaving 4 bases of the junction unmatched.

This CDR3 reads CASSQDGTGLNSPLHF. As DNA, the CDR3 is TGTGCCAGCAGCCAAGACGGGACAGGGCTGAACTCACCCCTCCACTTT. The genes are TRBV3-1 (or the pseudogene TRBV3-2) and TRBJ1-6, with 9 positions matching TRBD1. CDR3 length: 16 amino acids. V dropped 0 bases and J dropped 10; count of bases not matched to a gene: 7. Germline V lookup: CDR1 LGHDT, CDR2 YNNKEL (reference sequence).

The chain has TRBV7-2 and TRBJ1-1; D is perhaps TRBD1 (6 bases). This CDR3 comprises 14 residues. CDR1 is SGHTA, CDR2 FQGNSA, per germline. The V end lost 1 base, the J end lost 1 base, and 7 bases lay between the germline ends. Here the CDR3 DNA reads TGTGCCAGCAGCTTAGGGACAGCGAACACTGAAGCTTTCTTT. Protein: CASSLGTANTEAFF.

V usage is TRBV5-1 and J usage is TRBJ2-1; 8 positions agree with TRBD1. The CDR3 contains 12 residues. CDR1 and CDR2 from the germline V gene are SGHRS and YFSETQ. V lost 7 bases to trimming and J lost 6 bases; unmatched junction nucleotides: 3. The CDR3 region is CASGGQGNEQFF. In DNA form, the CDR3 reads TGCGCCAGCGGAGGACAGGGCAATGAGCAGTTCTTC. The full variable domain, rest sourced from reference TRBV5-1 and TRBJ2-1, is KAGVTQTPRYLIKTRGQQVTLSCSPISGHRSVSWYQQTPGQGLQFLFEYFSETQRNKGNFPGRFSGRQFSNSRSEMNVSTLELGDSALYLCASGGQGNEQFFGPGTRLTVL.

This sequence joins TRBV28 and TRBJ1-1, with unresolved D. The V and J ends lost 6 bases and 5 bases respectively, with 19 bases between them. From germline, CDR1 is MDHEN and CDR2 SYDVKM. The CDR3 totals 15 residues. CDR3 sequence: CASSPSSGSGTEAFF. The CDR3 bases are TGTGCCAGCAGCCCTTCAAGCGGGAGCGGTACTGAAGCTTTCTTT.

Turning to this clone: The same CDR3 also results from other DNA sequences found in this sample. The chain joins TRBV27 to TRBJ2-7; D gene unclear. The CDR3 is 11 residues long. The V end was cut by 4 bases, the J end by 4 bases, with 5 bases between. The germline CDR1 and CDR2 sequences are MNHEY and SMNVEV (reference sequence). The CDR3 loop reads CASSSGYEQYF. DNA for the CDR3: TGTGCCAGCAGTTCCGGTTACGAGCAGTACTTC.

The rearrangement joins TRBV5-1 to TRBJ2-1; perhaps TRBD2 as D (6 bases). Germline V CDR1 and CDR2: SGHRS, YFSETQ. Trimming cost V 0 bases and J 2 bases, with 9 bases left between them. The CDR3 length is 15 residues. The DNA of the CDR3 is TGCGCCAGCAGCTTGGGTAGCGGACCCTACAATGAGCAGTTCTTC. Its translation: CASSLGSGPYNEQFF.

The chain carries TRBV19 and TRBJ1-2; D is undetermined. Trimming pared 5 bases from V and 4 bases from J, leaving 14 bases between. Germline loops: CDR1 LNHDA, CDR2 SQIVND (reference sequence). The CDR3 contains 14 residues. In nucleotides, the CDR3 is TGTGCCAGTAGTGACACCATCCTATTCTATGGCTACACCTTC. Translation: CASSDTILFYGYTF.

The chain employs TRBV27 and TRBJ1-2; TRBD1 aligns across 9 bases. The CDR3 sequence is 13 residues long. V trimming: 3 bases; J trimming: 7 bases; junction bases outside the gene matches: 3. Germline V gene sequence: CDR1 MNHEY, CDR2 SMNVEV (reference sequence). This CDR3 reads CASSFGDRVGYTF. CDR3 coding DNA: TGTGCCAGCAGTTTTGGGGACAGGGTTGGCTACACCTTC.

The CDR3 DNA is TGTGCCAGCAGCTTAGAGGGAGGGGCCAATTCACCCCTCCACTTT. Protein sequence: CASSLEGGANSPLHF. This chain connects TRBV7-9 to TRBJ1-6; maybe TRBD1 (5 bases). Germline V CDR1 and CDR2: SEHNR, FQNEAQ (reference sequence). Trimming stripped 1 base from V and 7 bases from J, with 11 bases between. The CDR3 runs 15 residues.

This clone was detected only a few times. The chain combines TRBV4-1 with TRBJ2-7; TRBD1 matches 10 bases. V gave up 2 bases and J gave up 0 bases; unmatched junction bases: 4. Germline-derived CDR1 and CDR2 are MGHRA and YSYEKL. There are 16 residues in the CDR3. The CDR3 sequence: CASSQSGQGVSYEQYF. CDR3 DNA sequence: TGCGCCAGCAGCCAATCAGGACAGGGGGTCTCCTACGAGCAGTACTTC.

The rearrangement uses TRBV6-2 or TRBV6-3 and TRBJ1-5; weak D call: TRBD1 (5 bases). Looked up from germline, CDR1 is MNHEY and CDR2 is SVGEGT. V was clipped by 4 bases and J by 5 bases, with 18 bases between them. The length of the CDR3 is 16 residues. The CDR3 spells CASSLLRPSRDQPQHF. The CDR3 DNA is TGTGCCAGCAGTTTACTACGCCCAAGCAGGGATCAGCCCCAGCATTTT.

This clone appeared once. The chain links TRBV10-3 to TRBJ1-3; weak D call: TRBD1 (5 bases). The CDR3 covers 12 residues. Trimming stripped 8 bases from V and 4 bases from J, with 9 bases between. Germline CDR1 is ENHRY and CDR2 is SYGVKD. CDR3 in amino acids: CAIGGGGNTIYF. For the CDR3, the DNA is TGTGCCATCGGGGGGGGAGGAAACACCATATATTTT.

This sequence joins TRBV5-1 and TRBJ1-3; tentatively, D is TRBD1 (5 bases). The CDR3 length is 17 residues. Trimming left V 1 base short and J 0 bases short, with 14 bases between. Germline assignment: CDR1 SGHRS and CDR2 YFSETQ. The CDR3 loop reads CASSLLPRDSSGNTIYF. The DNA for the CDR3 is TGCGCCAGCAGCTTGCTCCCTCGAGACAGCTCTGGAAACACCATATATTTT.

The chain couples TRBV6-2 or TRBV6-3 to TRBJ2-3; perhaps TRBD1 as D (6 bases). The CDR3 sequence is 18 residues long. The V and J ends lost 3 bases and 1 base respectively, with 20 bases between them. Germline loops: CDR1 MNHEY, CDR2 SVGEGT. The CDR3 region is CASSYSRDRSVRTDTQYF. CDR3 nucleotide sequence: TGTGCCAGCAGTTATTCGAGAGACAGGTCCGTGCGCACAGATACGCAGTATTTT.

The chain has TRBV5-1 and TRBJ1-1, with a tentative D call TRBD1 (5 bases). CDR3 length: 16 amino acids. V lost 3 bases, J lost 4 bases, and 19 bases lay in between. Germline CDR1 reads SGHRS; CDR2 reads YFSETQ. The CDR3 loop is CASSSTGEGSGTEAFF. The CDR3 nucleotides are TGCGCCAGCAGCTCCACCGGGGAGGGGAGCGGCACTGAAGCTTTCTTT. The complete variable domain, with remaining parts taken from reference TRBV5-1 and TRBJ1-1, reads KAGVTQTPRYLIKTRGQQVTLSCSPISGHRSVSWYQQTPGQGLQFLFEYFSETQRNKGNFPGRFSGRQFSNSRSEMNVSTLELGDSALYLCASSSTGEGSGTEAFFGQGTRLTVV.

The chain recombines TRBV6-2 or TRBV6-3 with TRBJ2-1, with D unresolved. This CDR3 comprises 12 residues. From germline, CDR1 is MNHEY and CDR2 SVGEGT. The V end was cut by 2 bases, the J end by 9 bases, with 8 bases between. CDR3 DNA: TGTGCCAGCAGTTACCGAGACTTTGAGCAGTTCTTC. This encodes CASSYRDFEQFF.

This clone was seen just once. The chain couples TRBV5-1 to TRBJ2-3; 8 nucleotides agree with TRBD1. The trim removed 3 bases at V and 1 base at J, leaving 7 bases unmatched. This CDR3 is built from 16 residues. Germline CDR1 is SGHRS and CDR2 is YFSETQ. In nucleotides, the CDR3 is TGCGCCAGCAGCTGGCCCCAGGGGGCCCGCACAGATACGCAGTATTTT. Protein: CASSWPQGARTDTQYF.

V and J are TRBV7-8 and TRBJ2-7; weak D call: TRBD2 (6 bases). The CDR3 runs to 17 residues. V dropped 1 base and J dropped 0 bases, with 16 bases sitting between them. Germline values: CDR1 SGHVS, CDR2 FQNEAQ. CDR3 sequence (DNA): TGTGCCAGCAGCTTAGATGTAGTTCGGGGGAGCTCCTACGAGCAGTACTTC. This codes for CASSLDVVRGSSYEQYF.

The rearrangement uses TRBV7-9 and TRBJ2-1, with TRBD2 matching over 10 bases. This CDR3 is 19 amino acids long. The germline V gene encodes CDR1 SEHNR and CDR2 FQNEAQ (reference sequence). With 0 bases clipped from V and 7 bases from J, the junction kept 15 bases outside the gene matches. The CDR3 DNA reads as TGTGCCAGCAGCTTAGCGCGTGCTAGCGGGGGACCTCAGGGGAATGAGCAGTTCTTC. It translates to CASSLARASGGPQGNEQFF.

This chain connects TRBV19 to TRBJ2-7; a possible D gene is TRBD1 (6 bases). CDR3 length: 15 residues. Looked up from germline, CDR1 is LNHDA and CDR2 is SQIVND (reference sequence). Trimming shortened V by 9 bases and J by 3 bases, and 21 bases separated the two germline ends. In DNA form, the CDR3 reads TGTGCCAGAGACTTTAAACAGGGAGAGGGCTACGAGCAGTACTTC. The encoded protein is CARDFKQGEGYEQYF.